This is a list of T cell receptor beta chains from one sample in a study of T cell responses to AZD1222 COVID-19 vaccine. Using immunoSEQ multiplex PCR, the repertoire was profiled, and TCRdb retains in-frame clones only, with some absent. The top ten hold approximately 5.5% of the sample, which has 90,000 to 110,000 clones, about 90% seen once. Sequenced here: peripheral blood, sampled on day 0 of AZD1222 vaccination. All receptors derive from an adult in good health. Both conserved end residues are part of each CDR3. The D gene is left open where the match is weak. A row's size may be missing; if present it is once, few, many or a size class.

cdr3_nt cdr3_aa j_call clone_size d_call v_call
TGTGCCAGCAGTTTCACGGGAGGAAAACTGTTTTTT CASSFTGGKLFF TRBJ1-4 NA NA TRBV27
TGTGCCAGCAGCTCAAGGACAGGGGGAAGCTACACCTTC CASSSRTGGSYTF TRBJ1-2 NA TRBD1 TRBV5-6
TGTGCCAGCAGTTACAGCGGCAGACCCTATGGCTACACCTTC CASSYSGRPYGYTF TRBJ1-2 NA NA TRBV6-5
TGTGCCAGCAGCCCGTCACTAAGGGGCTACACCTTC CASSPSLRGYTF TRBJ1-2 NA NA TRBV5-5
TGTGCCACGACTGGGACCTACGAGCAGTACTTC CATTGTYEQYF TRBJ2-7 few NA TRBV28
TGCAGCGTTGAAGATCCTATCTTGTTCCTCACAGATACGCAGTATTTT CSVEDPILFLTDTQYF TRBJ2-3 few NA TRBV29-1
TGTGCCTGGAATAGCGGGGCCGTACCGGGCACAAATGAAAAACTGTTTTTT CAWNSGAVPGTNEKLFF TRBJ1-4 few NA TRBV30
TGTGCCAGCAGTTGGGGACAGGGTCGCACTGAAGCTTTCTTT CASSWGQGRTEAFF TRBJ1-1 NA TRBD1 TRBV6-5
TGTGCCAGCAGTTTTTTAGCTTACGAGCAGTACTTC CASSFLAYEQYF TRBJ2-7 NA NA TRBV28
TGTGCCAGCAGTTCCAACAGGGGCGGGGAGACCCAGTACTTC CASSSNRGGETQYF TRBJ2-5 NA TRBD1 TRBV28
TGTGCCAGCAGCTTAAGAGACGAGCAGTACTTC CASSLRDEQYF TRBJ2-7 once NA TRBV11-1
TGTGCCAGCAGCCAAAGACATATCTCCTACAATGAGCAGTTCTTC CASSQRHISYNEQFF TRBJ2-1 NA NA TRBV14
TGTGCCACCAGTGAGTCCGGGACAGCTTTTGTCCAGCCCCAGCATTTT CATSESGTAFVQPQHF TRBJ1-5 NA TRBD1 TRBV24-1
TGTGCCAGCAGCGACCTAGCGGGGGGGCCGGGCTCCTACAATGAGCAGTTCTTC CASSDLAGGPGSYNEQFF TRBJ2-1 NA TRBD2 TRBV3-1/TRBV3-2
TGTGCCAGCAGCTTAGGGGACTCTGGGGCCAACGTCCTGACTTTC CASSLGDSGANVLTF TRBJ2-6 NA NA TRBV5-4
TGTGCCATCAGAGCCGGGACAGGGGTCAATTCACCCCTCCACTTT CAIRAGTGVNSPLHF TRBJ1-6 NA TRBD1 TRBV10-3
TGTGCCACCAGCAGGGGTGGTTATGGGGACTGGGAGGAGCAGTTCTTC CATSRGGYGDWEEQFF TRBJ2-1 NA NA TRBV15
TGTGCCAGCAGCCCTTCGGCAGGGGATAATGAAAAACTGTTTTTT CASSPSAGDNEKLFF TRBJ1-4 NA NA TRBV28
TGTGCCAGCCTGGATGGGACAGGCTATGGCTACACCTTC CASLDGTGYGYTF TRBJ1-2 NA TRBD1 TRBV19
TGCGCCAGCAGCCAAGATAGGAGGACCCAGTACTTC CASSQDRRTQYF TRBJ2-5 NA NA TRBV4-3
TGTGCCACCAGCAGAGAGCCAGGGAGCTCCTACAATGAGCAGTTCTTC CATSREPGSSYNEQFF TRBJ2-1 NA NA TRBV15
TGTGCCAGCAGCGTAGAAGACGGGGCCCTCTACGAGCAGTACTTC CASSVEDGALYEQYF TRBJ2-7 NA NA TRBV9
TGTGCCAGCAGCTTAACGCCGACAGGGGTGGACACCGGGGAGCTGTTTTTT CASSLTPTGVDTGELFF TRBJ2-2 NA TRBD1 TRBV7-3
TGTGCCAGCAGTTCGGGCAAGGGCGGGACTGAAGCTTTCTTT CASSSGKGGTEAFF TRBJ1-1 NA NA TRBV27
TGTGCCAGCAGAAAAACGCGGGGGAACACTGAAGCTTTCTTT CASRKTRGNTEAFF TRBJ1-1 NA NA TRBV27
TGTGCCAGCTCATTAGCGGGGGGATACGAGCAGTACTTC CASSLAGGYEQYF TRBJ2-7 NA TRBD2 TRBV6-5